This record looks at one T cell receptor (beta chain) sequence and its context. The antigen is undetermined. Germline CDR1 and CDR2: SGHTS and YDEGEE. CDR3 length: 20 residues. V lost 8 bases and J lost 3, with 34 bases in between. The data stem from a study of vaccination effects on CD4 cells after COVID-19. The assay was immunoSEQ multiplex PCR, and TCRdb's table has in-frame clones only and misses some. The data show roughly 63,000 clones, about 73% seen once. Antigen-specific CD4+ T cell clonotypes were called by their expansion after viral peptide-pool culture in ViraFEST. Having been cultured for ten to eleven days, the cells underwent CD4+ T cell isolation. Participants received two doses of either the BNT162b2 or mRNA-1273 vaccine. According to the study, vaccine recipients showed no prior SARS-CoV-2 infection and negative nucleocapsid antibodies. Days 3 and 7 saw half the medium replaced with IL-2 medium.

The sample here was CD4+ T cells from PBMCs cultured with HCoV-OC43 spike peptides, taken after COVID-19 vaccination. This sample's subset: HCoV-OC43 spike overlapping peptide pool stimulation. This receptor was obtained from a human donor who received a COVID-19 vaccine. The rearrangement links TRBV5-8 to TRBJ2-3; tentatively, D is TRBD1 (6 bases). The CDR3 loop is CASPQLAQLQQGPWTDTQYF. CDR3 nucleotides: TGTGCCAGTCCCCAGCTCGCTCAACTCCAACAGGGACCTTGGACAGATACGCAGTATTTT. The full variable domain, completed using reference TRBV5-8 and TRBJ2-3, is EAGVTQSPTHLIKTRGQQATLRCSPISGHTSVYWYQQALGLGLQFLLWYDEGEERNRGNFPPRFSGRQFPNYSSELNVNALELEDSALYLCASPQLAQLQQGPWTDTQYFGPGTRLTVL.